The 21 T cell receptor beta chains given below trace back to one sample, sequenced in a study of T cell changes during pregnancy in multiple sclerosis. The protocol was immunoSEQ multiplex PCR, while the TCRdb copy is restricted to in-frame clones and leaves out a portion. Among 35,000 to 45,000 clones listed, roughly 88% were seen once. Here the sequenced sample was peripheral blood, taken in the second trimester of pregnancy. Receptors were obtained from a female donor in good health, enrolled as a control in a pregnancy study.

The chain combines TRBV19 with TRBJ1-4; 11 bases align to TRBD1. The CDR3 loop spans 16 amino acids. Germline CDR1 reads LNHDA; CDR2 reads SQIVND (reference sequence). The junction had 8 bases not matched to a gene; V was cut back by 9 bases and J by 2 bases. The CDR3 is CASTRGTGGTNEKLFF. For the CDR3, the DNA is TGTGCCAGCACCCGGGGGACAGGGGGGACTAATGAAAAACTGTTTTTT.

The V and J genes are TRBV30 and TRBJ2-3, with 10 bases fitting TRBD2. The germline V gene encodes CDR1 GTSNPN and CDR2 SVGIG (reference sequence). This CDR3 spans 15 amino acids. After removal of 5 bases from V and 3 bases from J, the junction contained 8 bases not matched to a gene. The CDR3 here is CAWDEAGGPTDTQYF. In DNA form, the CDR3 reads TGTGCCTGGGACGAAGCGGGGGGGCCGACAGATACGCAGTATTTT.

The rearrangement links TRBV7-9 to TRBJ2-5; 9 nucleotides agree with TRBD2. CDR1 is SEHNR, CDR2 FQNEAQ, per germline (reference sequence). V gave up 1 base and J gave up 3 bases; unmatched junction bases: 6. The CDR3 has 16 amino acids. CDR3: CASSLGLAGDEETQYF. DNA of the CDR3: TGTGCCAGCAGCTTAGGGTTAGCGGGAGACGAAGAGACCCAGTACTTC.

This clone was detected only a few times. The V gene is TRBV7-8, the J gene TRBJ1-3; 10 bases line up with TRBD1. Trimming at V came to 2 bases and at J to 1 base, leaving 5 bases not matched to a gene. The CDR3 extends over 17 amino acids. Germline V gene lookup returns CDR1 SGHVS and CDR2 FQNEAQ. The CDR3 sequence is CASSLPLGQGSGNTIYF. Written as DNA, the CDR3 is TGTGCCAGCAGCTTACCTCTGGGACAGGGGTCTGGAAACACCATATATTTT.

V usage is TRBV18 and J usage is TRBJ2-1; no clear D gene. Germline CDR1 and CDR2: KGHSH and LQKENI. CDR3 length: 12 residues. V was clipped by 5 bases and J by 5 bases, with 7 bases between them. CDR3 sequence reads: CASSFQDNEQFF. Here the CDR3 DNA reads TGTGCCAGCTCATTTCAGGACAATGAGCAGTTCTTC. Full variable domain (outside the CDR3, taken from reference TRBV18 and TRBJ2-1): NAGVMQNPRHLVRRRGQEARLRCSPMKGHSHVYWYRQLPEEGLKFMVYLQKENIIDESGMPKERFSAEFPKEGPSILRIQQVVRGDSAAYFCASSFQDNEQFFGPGTRLTVL.

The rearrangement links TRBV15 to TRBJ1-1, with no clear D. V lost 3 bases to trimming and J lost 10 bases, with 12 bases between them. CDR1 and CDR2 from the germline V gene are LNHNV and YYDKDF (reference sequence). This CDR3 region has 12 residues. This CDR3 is CATSSSERGAFF. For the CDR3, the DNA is TGTGCCACCAGCAGTTCTGAGCGTGGAGCTTTCTTT.

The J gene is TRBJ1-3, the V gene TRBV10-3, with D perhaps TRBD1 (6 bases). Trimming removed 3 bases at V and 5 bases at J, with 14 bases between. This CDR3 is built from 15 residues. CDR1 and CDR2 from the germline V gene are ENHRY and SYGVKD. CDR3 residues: CAISEGGSLRNTIYF. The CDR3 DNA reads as TGTGCCATCAGTGAAGGGGGATCTCTAAGAAACACCATATATTTT.

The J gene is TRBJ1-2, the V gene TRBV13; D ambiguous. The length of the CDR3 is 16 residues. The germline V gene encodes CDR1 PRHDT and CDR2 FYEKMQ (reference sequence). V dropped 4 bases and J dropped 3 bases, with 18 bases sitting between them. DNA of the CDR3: TGTGCCAGCAGCTCCCCCTGGGCGGGAGTTCACTATGGCTACACCTTC. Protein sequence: CASSSPWAGVHYGYTF.

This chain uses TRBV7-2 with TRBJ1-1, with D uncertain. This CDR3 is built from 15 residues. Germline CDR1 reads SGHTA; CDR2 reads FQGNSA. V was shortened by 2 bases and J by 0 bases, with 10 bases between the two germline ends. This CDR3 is CASSLRRTLNTEAFF. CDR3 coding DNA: TGTGCCAGCAGCTTAAGGAGAACCTTGAACACTGAAGCTTTCTTT.

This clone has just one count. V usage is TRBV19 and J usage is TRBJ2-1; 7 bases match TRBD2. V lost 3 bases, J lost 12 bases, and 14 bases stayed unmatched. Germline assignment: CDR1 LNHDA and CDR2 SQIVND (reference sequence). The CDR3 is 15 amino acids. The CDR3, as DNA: TGTGCCAGTAGTATTGCCGGCGGGAGTTCGAGGTGGCAGTTCTTC. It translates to CASSIAGGSSRWQFF.

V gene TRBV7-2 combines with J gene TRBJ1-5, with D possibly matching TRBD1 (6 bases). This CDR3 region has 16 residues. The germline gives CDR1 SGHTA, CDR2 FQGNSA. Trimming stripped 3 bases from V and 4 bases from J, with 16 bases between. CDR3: CASSLETGRPNQPQHF. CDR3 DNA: TGTGCCAGCAGCTTGGAGACAGGTAGACCTAATCAGCCCCAGCATTTT.

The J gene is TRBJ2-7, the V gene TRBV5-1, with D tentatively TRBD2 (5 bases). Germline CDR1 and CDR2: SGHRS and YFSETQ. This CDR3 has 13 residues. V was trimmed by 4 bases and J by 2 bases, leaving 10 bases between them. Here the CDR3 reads CASSTRGTYEQYF. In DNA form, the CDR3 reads TGCGCCAGCAGCACCCGGGGTACCTACGAGCAGTACTTC.

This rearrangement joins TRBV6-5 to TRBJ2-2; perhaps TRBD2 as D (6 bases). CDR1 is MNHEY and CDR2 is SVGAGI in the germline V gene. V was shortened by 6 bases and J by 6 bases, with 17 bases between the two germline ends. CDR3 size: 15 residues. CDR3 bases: TGTGCCAGCAGCCTACTGGGGGGAAGCGCCGGGGAGCTGTTTTTT. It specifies CASSLLGGSAGELFF.

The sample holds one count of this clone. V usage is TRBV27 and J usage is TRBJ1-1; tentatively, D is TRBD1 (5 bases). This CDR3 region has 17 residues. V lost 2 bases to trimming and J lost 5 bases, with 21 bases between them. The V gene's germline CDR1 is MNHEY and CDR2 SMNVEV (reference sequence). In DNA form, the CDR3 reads TGTGCCAGCAGTTTAAAGATGGCAGGGATGAGTCGGACTGAAGCTTTCTTT. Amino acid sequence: CASSLKMAGMSRTEAFF.

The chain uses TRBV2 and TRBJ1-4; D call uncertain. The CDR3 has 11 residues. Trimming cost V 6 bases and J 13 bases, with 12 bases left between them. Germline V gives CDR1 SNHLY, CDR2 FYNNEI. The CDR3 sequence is CASSPGTRLFF. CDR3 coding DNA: TGTGCCAGCAGCCCGGGAACTCGACTGTTTTTT.

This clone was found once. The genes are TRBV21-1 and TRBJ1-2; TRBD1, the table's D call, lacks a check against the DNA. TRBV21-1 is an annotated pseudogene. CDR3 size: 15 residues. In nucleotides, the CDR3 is TGTGCCAGCAGCAAAATACAGGCCCAGGGCCATGGCTACACCTTC. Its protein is CASSKIQAQGHGYTF.

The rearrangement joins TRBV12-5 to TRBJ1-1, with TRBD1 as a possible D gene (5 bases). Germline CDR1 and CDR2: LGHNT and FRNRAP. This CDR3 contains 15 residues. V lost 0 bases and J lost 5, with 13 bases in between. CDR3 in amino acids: CASGLVRPRGTEAFF. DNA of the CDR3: TGTGCTAGTGGTTTGGTAAGACCCCGGGGGACTGAAGCTTTCTTT.

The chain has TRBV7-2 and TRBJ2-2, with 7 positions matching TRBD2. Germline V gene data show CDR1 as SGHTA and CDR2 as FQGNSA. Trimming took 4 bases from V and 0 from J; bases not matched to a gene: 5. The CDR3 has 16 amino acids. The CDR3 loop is CASSYGGSPNTGELFF. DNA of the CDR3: TGTGCCAGCAGCTACGGCGGGAGTCCGAACACCGGGGAGCTGTTTTTT.

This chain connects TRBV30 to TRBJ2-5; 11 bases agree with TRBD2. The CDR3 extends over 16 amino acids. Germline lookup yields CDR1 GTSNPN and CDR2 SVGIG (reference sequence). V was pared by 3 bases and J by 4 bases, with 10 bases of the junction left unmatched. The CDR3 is CAWRALAGVPLETQYF. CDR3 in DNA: TGTGCCTGGAGGGCACTAGCGGGAGTGCCTCTAGAGACCCAGTACTTC.

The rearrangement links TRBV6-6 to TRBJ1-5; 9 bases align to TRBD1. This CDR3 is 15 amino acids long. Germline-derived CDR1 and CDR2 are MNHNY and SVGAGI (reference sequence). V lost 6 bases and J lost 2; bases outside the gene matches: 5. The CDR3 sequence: CASRGGQGGNQPQHF. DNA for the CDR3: TGTGCCAGCAGGGGGGGACAGGGTGGCAATCAGCCCCAGCATTTT.

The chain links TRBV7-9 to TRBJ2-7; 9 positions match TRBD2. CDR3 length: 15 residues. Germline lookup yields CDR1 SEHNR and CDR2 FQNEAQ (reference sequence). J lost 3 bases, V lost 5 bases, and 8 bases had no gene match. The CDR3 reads CASSLLLAGHYEQYF. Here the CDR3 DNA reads TGTGCCAGCAGCCTACTACTAGCGGGCCACTACGAGCAGTACTTC.